Here is one T cell receptor beta chain with its context. Its antigen is not known. This specimen belongs to a study of cytomegalovirus exposure and HLA in healthy donors. Study-level findings and limits: A later analysis showed HLA-associated TCR beta chains outstripping equally common others in clonal expansion.

PCR primers comprised 60 Vbeta and 13 Jbeta primers. Assay: immunoSEQ multiplex PCR; the TCRdb copy retains only in-frame clones and omits some. This table has roughly 180,000 clones, about four fifths appearing once. Germline V gene lookup returns CDR1 KGHSH and CDR2 LQKENI. There are 15 residues in the CDR3. V gave up 5 bases and J gave up 2 bases, with 15 bases separating them. This TCR derives from a young woman in good health and CMV-seronegative. The chain combines TRBV18 with TRBJ2-5; tentatively, D is TRBD2 (6 bases). The sequencing sample was made of PBMCs. CDR3 DNA: TGTGCCAGCTCAACAAACTCGGGACTTCAAGAGACCCAGTACTTC. This encodes CASSTNSGLQETQYF.